These 16 T cell receptor beta chains were sequenced from one sample in a study of radiation and T cells in renal cell carcinoma. TCRdb's copy holds only in-frame clones and misses some; the assay was immunoSEQ multiplex PCR. The sample lists about 130,000 clones, 70% to 90% occurring once. The time point: blood 2 weeks post-SBRT. As for treatment: 15 Gy SBRT to primary tumor, nephrectomy 4 weeks later. Sequencing was performed on blood, taken from a patient whose treatment included radiotherapy and nephrectomy. These receptors originate from a woman aged 60-75 years with renal cell carcinoma.

Concerning this clone: This may come from a read error, since a much larger clone is one base off. The chain recombines TRBV4-3 with TRBJ1-1, with TRBD1 matching 7 bases. The germline V gene encodes CDR1 LGHNA and CDR2 YSLEER. V shed 4 bases, J shed 1 base, and the junction held 3 bases outside the gene matches. The CDR3 covers 14 residues. The CDR3, as DNA: TGCGCCAGCAGCCCGGGACAGCCGAACACTGAAGCTTTCTTT. This encodes CASSPGQPNTEAFF.

The chain has TRBV10-1 and TRBJ2-1; weak D call: TRBD1 (6 bases). Trimming pared 3 bases from V and 3 bases from J, leaving 12 bases between. Per germline, CDR1 WNHNN and CDR2 SYGVQD (reference sequence). The CDR3 contains 15 residues. As DNA, the CDR3 is TGCGCCAGCAGTGATCCAGGGGCTATCTACAATGAGCAGTTCTTC. Amino acids: CASSDPGAIYNEQFF.

V and J are TRBV11-3 and TRBJ2-7, with TRBD1 matching over 12 bases. The V gene's germline CDR1 is SGHNT and CDR2 YENEEA. This CDR3 has 18 residues. Trimming at V came to 0 bases and at J to 3 bases, leaving 9 bases not matched to a gene. CDR3 amino acids: CASSLDVGTGGEDYEQYF. The CDR3 region has the DNA TGTGCCAGCAGCTTAGACGTCGGGACAGGGGGCGAAGACTACGAGCAGTACTTC.

This clone was recorded only once. Other DNA sequences in the same sample also yield this CDR3. The rearrangement joins TRBV4-2 to TRBJ1-2, with a possible D match to TRBD1 (5 bases). Trimming cost V 0 bases and J 6 bases, with 20 bases left between them. Germline V CDR1 and CDR2: LGHNA, YNFKEQ. This CDR3 contains 17 residues. CDR3: CASSQDEGRQMLNGYTF. CDR3 sequence (DNA): TGTGCCAGCAGCCAAGACGAGGGGAGACAGATGTTAAATGGCTACACCTTC.

This chain links TRBV7-2 with TRBJ1-2; D ambiguous. Germline V lookup: CDR1 SGHTA, CDR2 FQGNSA. The CDR3 runs to 13 residues. V lost 5 bases, J lost 3 bases, and 10 bases lay in between. This CDR3 reads CASSRENDYGYTF. The CDR3 DNA follows: TGTGCCAGCAGCCGAGAAAACGACTATGGCTACACCTTC.

This clone was detected once. The chain combines TRBV28 with TRBJ1-1; D perhaps matches TRBD1 (5 bases). The CDR3 covers 20 residues. Germline V gene data show CDR1 as MDHEN and CDR2 as SYDVKM. Trimming cost V 3 bases and J 2 bases, with 28 bases left between them. The chain's CDR3 is CASSFGLSPTGGGSNTEAFF. The CDR3 DNA reads as TGTGCCAGCAGTTTCGGGCTCTCCCCGACCGGTGGGGGGTCAAACACTGAAGCTTTCTTT. The whole variable domain, filled in from reference TRBV28 and TRBJ1-1, reads DVKVTQSSRYLVKRTGEKVFLECVQDMDHENMFWYRQDPGLGLRLIYFSYDVKMKEKGDIPEGYSVSREKKERFSLILESASTNQTSMYLCASSFGLSPTGGGSNTEAFFGQGTRLTVV.

This chain joins TRBV6-5 and TRBJ1-5; the D gene is possibly TRBD1 (5 bases). Germline loops: CDR1 MNHEY, CDR2 SVGAGI. The CDR3 extends over 16 amino acids. Trimming pared 2 bases from V and 6 bases from J, leaving 17 bases between. CDR3 region: CASSYPLDISGQPQHF. The CDR3 region has the DNA TGTGCCAGCAGTTACCCACTGGACATATCGGGTCAGCCCCAGCATTTT.

This chain links TRBV6-5 with TRBJ1-1; D is uncertain. Trimming took 4 bases from V and 6 from J, leaving 6 bases between them. CDR1 is MNHEY, CDR2 SVGAGI, per germline. The CDR3 contains 11 residues. The CDR3 sequence is CASSLQPEAFF. The CDR3 region has the DNA TGTGCCAGCAGTTTACAACCTGAAGCTTTCTTT.

This clone showed up just a few times. The chain is built from TRBV5-5 and TRBJ2-5; D may match TRBD1 or TRBD2 (5 bases each). Deletions cut 0 bases from V and 3 bases from J, with 6 bases between. This CDR3 is built from 13 residues. Germline CDR1 SGHKS, CDR2 YYEKEE (reference sequence). CDR3: CASSLGGEETQYF. Written as DNA, the CDR3 is TGTGCCAGCAGCTTGGGAGGGGAAGAGACCCAGTACTTC.

V and J are TRBV9 and TRBJ1-6; TRBD1 aligns across 9 bases. The V segment lost 0 bases and the J segment 7 bases; nucleotides outside the gene matches: 2. This CDR3 has 15 residues. Germline V lookup: CDR1 SGDLS, CDR2 YYNGEE. The CDR3 region is CASSVEGTGNSPLHF. The CDR3 DNA sequence: TGTGCCAGCAGCGTAGAAGGGACAGGGAATTCACCCCTCCACTTT.

This rearrangement joins TRBV5-1 to TRBJ2-7, with D perhaps matching TRBD1 (6 bases). This CDR3 is built from 14 residues. Germline-derived CDR1 and CDR2 are SGHRS and YFSETQ. Deletions cut 0 bases from V and 3 bases from J, with 10 bases between. The CDR3 nucleotides read TGCGCCAGCAGCTTGGGGACAGCCAGCTACGAGCAGTACTTC. Translated: CASSLGTASYEQYF.

The gene calls are TRBV7-2 and TRBJ2-1; no firm D call. V gave up 4 bases and J gave up 6 bases, with 13 bases separating them. Germline CDR1 SGHTA, CDR2 FQGNSA. CDR3 length equals 14 residues. The CDR3: CASSYIGRRNEQFF. The CDR3 bases are TGTGCCAGCAGCTATATAGGAAGGCGCAATGAGCAGTTCTTC.

The genes are TRBV27 and TRBJ1-1; possible D gene TRBD1, 6 bases. From germline, CDR1 is MNHEY and CDR2 SMNVEV (reference sequence). The CDR3 runs to 15 residues. Between the trimmed V and J ends, which lost 3 bases and 2 bases, there was a span of 13 bases. In nucleotides, the CDR3 is TGTGCCAGCAGTTTTGCCGCAGGGGCTAACACTGAAGCTTTCTTT. Translated, it gives CASSFAAGANTEAFF.

A few counts support this clone. This chain connects TRBV4-1 to TRBJ2-2; perhaps TRBD1 as D (5 bases). The germline V gene encodes CDR1 MGHRA and CDR2 YSYEKL. The CDR3 covers 17 residues. Trimming took off 0 bases at V and 5 bases at J, with 16 bases between the two ends. CDR3 nucleotide sequence: TGCGCCAGCAGCCAAGAGTCTGGGGCAGGTACGACCGGGGAGCTGTTTTTT. It translates to CASSQESGAGTTGELFF.

The rearrangement uses TRBV2 and TRBJ2-3, with TRBD2 matching over 13 bases. The trim removed 6 bases at V and 0 bases at J, leaving 3 bases unmatched. This CDR3 is 16 amino acids long. Germline V CDR1 and CDR2: SNHLY, FYNNEI. The CDR3 coding sequence is TGTGCCAGCAGAGCGACTAGCGGGGGGAGCACAGATACGCAGTATTTT. Its protein is CASRATSGGSTDTQYF.

The chain recombines TRBV5-1 with TRBJ1-2; TRBD1 aligns across 9 bases. The germline V gene has CDR1 SGHRS and CDR2 YFSETQ. This CDR3 region has 14 residues. The V and J ends lost 2 bases and 5 bases, in that order; junction bases with no gene match: 4. In DNA, the CDR3 is TGCGCCAGCAGCTTCGTGGGACAGGGTTATGGCTACACCTTC. This codes for CASSFVGQGYGYTF.